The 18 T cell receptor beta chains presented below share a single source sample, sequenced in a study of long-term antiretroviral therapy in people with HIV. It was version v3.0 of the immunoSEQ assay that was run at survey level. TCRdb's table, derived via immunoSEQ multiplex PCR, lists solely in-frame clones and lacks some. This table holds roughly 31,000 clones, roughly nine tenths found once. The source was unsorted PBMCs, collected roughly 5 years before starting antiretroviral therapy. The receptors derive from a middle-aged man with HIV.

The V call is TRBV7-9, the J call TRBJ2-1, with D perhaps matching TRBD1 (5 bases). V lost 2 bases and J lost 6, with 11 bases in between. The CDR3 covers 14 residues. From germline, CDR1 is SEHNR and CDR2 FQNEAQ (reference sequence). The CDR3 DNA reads TGTGCCAGCAGCTTACAGGGCGGATTCAATGAGCAGTTCTTC. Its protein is CASSLQGGFNEQFF.

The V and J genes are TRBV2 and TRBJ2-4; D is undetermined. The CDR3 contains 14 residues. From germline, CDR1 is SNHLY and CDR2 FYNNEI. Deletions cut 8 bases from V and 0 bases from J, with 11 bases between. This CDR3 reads CASQVLVAKNIQYF. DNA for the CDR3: TGTGCCAGCCAGGTCCTTGTAGCCAAAAACATTCAGTACTTC.

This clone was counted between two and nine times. CDR3 bases: TGTGCCAGCAGCTTTCAGTTCAGGGGAGGGCTCTCCTACGAGCAGTACTTC. Its translation: CASSFQFRGGLSYEQYF. The chain couples TRBV13 to TRBJ2-7; maybe TRBD2 (7 bases). The CDR3 has 17 amino acids. Per the germline V gene, CDR1 is PRHDT and CDR2 is FYEKMQ (reference sequence). V was shortened by 3 bases and J by 0 bases, with 18 bases between the two germline ends.

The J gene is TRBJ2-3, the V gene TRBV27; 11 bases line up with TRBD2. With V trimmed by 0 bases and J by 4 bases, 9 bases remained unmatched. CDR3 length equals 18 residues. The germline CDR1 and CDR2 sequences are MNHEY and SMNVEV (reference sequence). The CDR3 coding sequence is TGTGCCAGCAGTTTATCGCGGGCTAGCGGGGGGTGGCCAGATACGCAGTATTTT. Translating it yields CASSLSRASGGWPDTQYF.

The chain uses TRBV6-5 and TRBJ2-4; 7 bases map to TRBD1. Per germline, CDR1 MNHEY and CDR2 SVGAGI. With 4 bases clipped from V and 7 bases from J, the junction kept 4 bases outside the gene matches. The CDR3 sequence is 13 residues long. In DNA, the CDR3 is TGTGCCAGCAGTTCCCGACAGGGCAACATTCAGTACTTC. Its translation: CASSSRQGNIQYF.

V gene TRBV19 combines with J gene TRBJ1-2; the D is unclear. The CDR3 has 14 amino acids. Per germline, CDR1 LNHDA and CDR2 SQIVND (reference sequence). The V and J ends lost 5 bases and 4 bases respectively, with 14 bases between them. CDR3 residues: CASSVRPVAYGYTF. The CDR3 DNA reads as TGTGCCAGTAGTGTTCGACCGGTCGCCTATGGCTACACCTTC.

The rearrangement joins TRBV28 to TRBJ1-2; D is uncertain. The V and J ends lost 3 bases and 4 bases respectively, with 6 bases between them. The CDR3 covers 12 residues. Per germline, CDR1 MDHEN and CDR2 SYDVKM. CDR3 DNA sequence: TGTGCCAGCAGTTTTGAGGGCTATGGCTACACCTTC. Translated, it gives CASSFEGYGYTF.

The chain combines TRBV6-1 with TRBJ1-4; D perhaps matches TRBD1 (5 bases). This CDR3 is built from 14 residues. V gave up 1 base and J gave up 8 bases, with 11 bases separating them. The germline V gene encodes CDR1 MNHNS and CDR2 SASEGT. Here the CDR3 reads CASSEEGGVEKLFF. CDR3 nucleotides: TGTGCCAGCAGTGAAGAGGGAGGGGTGGAAAAACTGTTTTTT.

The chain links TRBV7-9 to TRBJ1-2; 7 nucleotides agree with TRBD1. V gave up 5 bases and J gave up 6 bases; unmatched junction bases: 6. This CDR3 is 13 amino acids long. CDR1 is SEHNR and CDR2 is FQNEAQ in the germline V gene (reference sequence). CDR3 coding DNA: TGTGCCAGCAGCCCGGACAGGAGAAATGGCTACACCTTC. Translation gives CASSPDRRNGYTF.

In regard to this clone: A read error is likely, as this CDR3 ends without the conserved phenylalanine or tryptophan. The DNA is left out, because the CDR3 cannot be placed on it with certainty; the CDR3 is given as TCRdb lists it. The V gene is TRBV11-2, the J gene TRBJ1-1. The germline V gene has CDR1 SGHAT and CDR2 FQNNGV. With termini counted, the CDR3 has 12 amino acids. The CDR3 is CASSLGEGGPYL.

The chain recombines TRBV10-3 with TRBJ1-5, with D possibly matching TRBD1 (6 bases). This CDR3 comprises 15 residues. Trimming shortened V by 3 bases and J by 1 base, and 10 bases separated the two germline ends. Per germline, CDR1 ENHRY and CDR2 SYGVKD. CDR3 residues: CAISEQGGSNQPQHF. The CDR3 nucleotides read TGTGCCATCAGTGAACAGGGAGGAAGCAATCAGCCCCAGCATTTT.

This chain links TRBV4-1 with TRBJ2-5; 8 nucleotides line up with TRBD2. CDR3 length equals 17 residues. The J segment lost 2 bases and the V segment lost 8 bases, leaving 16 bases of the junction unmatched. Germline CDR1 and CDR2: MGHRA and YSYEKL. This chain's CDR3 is CASAPHTAGEQQETQYF. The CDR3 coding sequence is TGCGCCAGCGCGCCTCATACAGCGGGAGAGCAACAAGAGACCCAGTACTTC.

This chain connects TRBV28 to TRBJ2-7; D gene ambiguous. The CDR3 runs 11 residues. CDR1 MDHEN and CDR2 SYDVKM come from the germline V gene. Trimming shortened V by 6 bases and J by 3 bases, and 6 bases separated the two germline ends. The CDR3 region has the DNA TGTGCCAGCAGCCTGTTCTACGAGCAGTACTTC. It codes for CASSLFYEQYF.

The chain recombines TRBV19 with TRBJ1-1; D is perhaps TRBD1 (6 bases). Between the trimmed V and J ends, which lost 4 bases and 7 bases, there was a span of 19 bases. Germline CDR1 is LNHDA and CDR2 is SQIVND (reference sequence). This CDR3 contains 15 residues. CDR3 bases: TGTGCCAGTAGTACCGGCAGGGGCGCCTCGATTGAAGCTTTCTTT. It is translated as CASSTGRGASIEAFF.

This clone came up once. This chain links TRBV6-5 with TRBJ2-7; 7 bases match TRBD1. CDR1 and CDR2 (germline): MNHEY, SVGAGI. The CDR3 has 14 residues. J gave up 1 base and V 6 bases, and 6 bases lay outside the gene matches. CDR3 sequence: CASSTTGQSYEQYF. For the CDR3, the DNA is TGTGCCAGCAGCACAACGGGACAGTCCTACGAGCAGTACTTC.

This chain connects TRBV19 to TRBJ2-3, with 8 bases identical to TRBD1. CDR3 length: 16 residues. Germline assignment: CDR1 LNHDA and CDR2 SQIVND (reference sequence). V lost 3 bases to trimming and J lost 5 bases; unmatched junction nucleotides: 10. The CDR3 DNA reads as TGTGCCAGTAGTATCCGTTTGACAGGGGATAGAGATACGCAGTATTTT. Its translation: CASSIRLTGDRDTQYF.

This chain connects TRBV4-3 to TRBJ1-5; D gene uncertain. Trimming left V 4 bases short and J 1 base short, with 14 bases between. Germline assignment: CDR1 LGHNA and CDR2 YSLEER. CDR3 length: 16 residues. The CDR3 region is CASSPGLGISNQPQHF. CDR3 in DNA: TGCGCCAGCAGCCCAGGTTTGGGGATAAGCAATCAGCCCCAGCATTTT.

CDR3 protein: CASNGRTSGSSQQFF. In nucleotides, the CDR3 is TGTGCCAGCAACGGAAGGACTAGCGGGAGCAGCCAGCAGTTCTTC. The V gene is TRBV2, the J gene TRBJ2-1; 13 positions match TRBD2. Germline V lookup: CDR1 SNHLY, CDR2 FYNNEI. The CDR3 contains 15 residues. V was pared by 7 bases and J by 11 bases, with 11 bases of the junction left unmatched. Full variable domain (remainder filled in from reference TRBV2 and TRBJ2-1): EPEVTQTPSHQVTQMGQEVILRCVPISNHLYFYWYRQILGQKVEFLVSFYNNEISEKSEIFDDQFSVERPDGSNFTLKIRSTKLEDSAMYFCASNGRTSGSSQQFFGPGTRLTVL.